Listed below are T cell receptor beta chains from one sample, sequenced in a study of blood T cell repertoires in COVID-19. The assay was immunoSEQ multiplex PCR, and TCRdb's table has in-frame clones only and misses some. The sample records around 300,000 clones, less than 90% being singletons. The source material was peripheral blood. The receptor source for this set is a woman in her seventies with COVID-19, enrolled during active disease. Both conserved end residues are part of each CDR3. A D gene is named only where the DNA matches it firmly. A clone size is listed for some rows: how often the clone was seen (once, few, many), or a class if it is expanded.

TRBV27,NA,NA,TRBJ1-2,TGTGCCAGCAGTTTACAGGAGGGCTATGGCTACACCTTC,CASSLQEGYGYTF
TRBV5-5,NA,NA,TRBJ1-5,TGTGCCAGCAGCTTAGGGGATCAGCCCCAGCATTTT,CASSLGDQPQHF
TRBV6-5,TRBD1,NA,TRBJ2-3,TGTGCCAGCAGTTCGCCGGAGCGGGGACAGGGAGAGTATTTT,CASSSPERGQGEYF
TRBV6-5,TRBD2,once,TRBJ2-7,TGTGCCAGCAGTCAGACTAGCGGGGGGATAAACGAGCAGTACTTC,CASSQTSGGINEQYF
TRBV30,NA,NA,TRBJ1-5,TGTGCCTGGAGTGTAATGGGGGGAGGACAGCCCCAGCATTTT,CAWSVMGGGQPQHF
TRBV5-1,NA,NA,TRBJ1-3,TGCGCCAGCAGCTTGGGAGGCACTCTCTCTGGAAACACCATATATTTT,CASSLGGTLSGNTIYF
TRBV29-1,NA,NA,TRBJ1-5,TGCAGCGCTCCTGCTGATAAGACTCTAAGCAATCAGCCCCAGCATTTT,CSAPADKTLSNQPQHF
TRBV19,NA,NA,TRBJ2-5,TGTGCCAGTAGTCGCGGGGGCCTTCAAGAGACCCAGTACTTC,CASSRGGLQETQYF
TRBV7-9,NA,NA,TRBJ2-2,TGTGCCAGCAGTTCCAGTACCCTTTCGACAGAAACCGGGGAGCTGTTTTTT,CASSSSTLSTETGELFF
TRBV30,TRBD1,NA,TRBJ1-1,TGTGCCTGGAGTATGACAGGGGTTTGGAACACTGAAGCTTTCTTT,CAWSMTGVWNTEAFF
TRBV19,TRBD2,NA,TRBJ2-7,TGTGCCAGTAGTGGGGCTAGCGGGGGGCCGTACGAGCAGTACTTC,CASSGASGGPYEQYF
TRBV12-5,NA,NA,TRBJ1-4,TGTGCTAGTGGTTTGGTACTGACCGGGGGAACTAATGAAAAACTGTTTTTT,CASGLVLTGGTNEKLFF
TRBV12-3/TRBV12-4,TRBD1,many,TRBJ2-3,TGTGCCAGCAGGCGTGGGACAGGGGTTACGCAGTATTTT,CASRRGTGVTQYF
TRBV10-3,TRBD1,NA,TRBJ1-1,TGTGCCTCCTGGACAGGGAACACTGAAGCTTTCTTT,CASWTGNTEAFF